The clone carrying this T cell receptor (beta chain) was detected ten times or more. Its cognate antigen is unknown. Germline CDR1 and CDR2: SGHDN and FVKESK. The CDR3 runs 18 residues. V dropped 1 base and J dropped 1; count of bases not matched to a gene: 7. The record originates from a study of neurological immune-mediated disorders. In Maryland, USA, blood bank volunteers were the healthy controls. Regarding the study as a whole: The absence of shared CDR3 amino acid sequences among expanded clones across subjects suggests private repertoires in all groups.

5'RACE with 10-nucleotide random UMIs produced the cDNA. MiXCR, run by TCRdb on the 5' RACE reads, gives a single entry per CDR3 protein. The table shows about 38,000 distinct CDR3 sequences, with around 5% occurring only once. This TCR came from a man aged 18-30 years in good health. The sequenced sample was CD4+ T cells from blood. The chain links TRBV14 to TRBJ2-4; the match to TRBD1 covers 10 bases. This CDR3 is CASSQGGQGSRAKNIQYF. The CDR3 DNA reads TGTGCCAGCAGCCAAGGGGGACAGGGGAGTCGGGCCAAAAACATTCAGTACTTC.